The 2 T cell receptor beta chains below all came from one sample that was sequenced in a study of OX40 agonist ivuxolimab in advanced cancers. Clones were read by immunoSEQ multiplex PCR, and TCRdb kept only the in-frame ones, dropping some. This table has under 95,000 clones, approximately 89% appearing once. Sequences were derived from CD4+ or CD8+ T cells sorted from blood, sampled in a trial of the OX40 agonist ivuxolimab. The receptors derive from an adult with an advanced solid tumor such as melanoma, head and neck, liver or kidney cancer.

The chain employs TRBV19 and TRBJ1-4; 9 bases line up with TRBD1. The CDR3 covers 15 residues. The V segment lost 6 bases and the J segment 6 bases; nucleotides outside the gene matches: 8. Germline V gene lookup returns CDR1 LNHDA and CDR2 SQIVND (reference sequence). CDR3 sequence reads: CASRAQGQGDEKLFF. The CDR3 DNA sequence: TGTGCCAGTAGAGCCCAGGGACAGGGAGATGAAAAACTGTTTTTT. The whole variable domain, filled in from reference TRBV19 and TRBJ1-4, reads DGGITQSPKYLFRKEGQNVTLSCEQNLNHDAMYWYRQDPGQGLRLIYYSQIVNDFQKGDIAEGYSVSREKKESFPLTVTSAQKNPTAFYLCASRAQGQGDEKLFFGSGTQLSVL.

The chain couples TRBV19 to TRBJ2-2; 7 bases align to TRBD1. The junction had 6 bases not matched to a gene; V was cut back by 2 bases and J by 6 bases. This CDR3 is 15 amino acids long. Germline CDR1 LNHDA, CDR2 SQIVND (reference sequence). In nucleotides, the CDR3 is TGTGCCAGTAGTATAACAGGGGCTGGGGCCGGGGAGCTGTTTTTT. Translation gives CASSITGAGAGELFF.